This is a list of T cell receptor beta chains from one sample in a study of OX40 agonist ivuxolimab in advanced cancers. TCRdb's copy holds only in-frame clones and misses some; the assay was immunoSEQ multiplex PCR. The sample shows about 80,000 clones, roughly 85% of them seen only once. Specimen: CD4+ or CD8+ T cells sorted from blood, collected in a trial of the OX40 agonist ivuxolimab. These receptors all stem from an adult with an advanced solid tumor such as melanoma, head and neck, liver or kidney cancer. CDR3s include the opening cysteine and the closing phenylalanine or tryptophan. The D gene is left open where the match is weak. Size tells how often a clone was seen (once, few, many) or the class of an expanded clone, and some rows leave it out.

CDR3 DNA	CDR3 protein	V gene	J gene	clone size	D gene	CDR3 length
TGTGCCAATCGGGGGGCAGATACGCAGTATTTT	CANRGADTQYF	TRBV6-1	TRBJ2-3	few	TRBD2	11
TGTGCCAGCAGCTTTGGGACAGGGGAGTCCTACGAGCAGTACTTC	CASSFGTGESYEQYF	TRBV9	TRBJ2-7	-	TRBD1	15
TGTGCCAGTAGTATCGGGCAGCTCCAAGAGACCCAGTACTTC	CASSIGQLQETQYF	TRBV19	TRBJ2-5	once	-	14
TGTGCCTGGAGTGTACCGGGGGGGAATACGCAGTATTTT	CAWSVPGGNTQYF	TRBV30	TRBJ2-3	few	TRBD2	13
TGTGCCAGTAGTGCCCGGACTAGCGGGGGACAAGAGACCCAGTACTTC	CASSARTSGGQETQYF	TRBV19	TRBJ2-5	-	TRBD2	16
TGCGCCAGCAGCTTGGTGGGGGAGGATGAGCAGTTCTTC	CASSLVGEDEQFF	TRBV5-1	TRBJ2-1	-	-	13
TGCGCCAGCAGCCCCGACCGCTACTATGGCTACACCTTC	CASSPDRYYGYTF	TRBV10-1	TRBJ1-2	-	-	13
TGCGCCAGCAGCCCCCCCCTAGCGGGGGCCTACAATGAGCAGTTCTTC	CASSPPLAGAYNEQFF	TRBV5-1	TRBJ2-1	-	TRBD2	16
TGTGCCAGCAGCCAAGATCTAAGGGGGGCCGGAGATAATGAAAAACTGTTTTTT	CASSQDLRGAGDNEKLFF	TRBV4-2	TRBJ1-4	-	-	18
TGTGCCAGCAGCTTAGCGGGACACCTGGGGTACGAGCAGTACTTC	CASSLAGHLGYEQYF	TRBV7-3	TRBJ2-7	-	-	15
TGTGCCAGCAGGATCTGGACGGCAGGCAGGGGTAACTATGGCTACACCTTC	CASRIWTAGRGNYGYTF	TRBV28	TRBJ1-2	few	-	17
TGTGCCAGCAGTTACGACCAGCGACTTCATGGCTACACCTTC	CASSYDQRLHGYTF	TRBV6-7	TRBJ1-2	-	-	14
TGTGCCAGCAGTTTAGGGGGCCCGGATACGCAGTATTTT	CASSLGGPDTQYF	TRBV28	TRBJ2-3	once	-	13
TGCGCCAGCAGCCGTGATTCGAACACTGAAGCTTTCTTT	CASSRDSNTEAFF	TRBV5-1	TRBJ1-1	-	-	13
TGTGCCAGCGGACTACAGGGGACCTATGGCTACACCTTC	CASGLQGTYGYTF	TRBV6-5	TRBJ1-2	once	TRBD1	13
TGTGCCATCAGCCCAAGCGGCGGGACAGGGCCTTACGAGCAGTACTTC	CAISPSGGTGPYEQYF	TRBV10-3	TRBJ2-7	-	TRBD1	16
TGTGCCAGCAGTTACCCCGGGTATGGGAACACTGAAGCTTTCTTT	CASSYPGYGNTEAFF	TRBV6-5	TRBJ1-1	-	-	15
TGTGCCAGCACATCGAGTCCAACCGGTCACGAGCAGTACTTC	CASTSSPTGHEQYF	TRBV2	TRBJ2-7	-	-	14
TGTGCCAGCAGTTACCGGCAGGGGGCTGGTTCACCCCTCCACTTT	CASSYRQGAGSPLHF	TRBV6-5	TRBJ1-6	-	TRBD1	15
TGCGCCAGCAGCCAAGATTCCACTAGCCGGGAGACCCAGTACTTC	CASSQDSTSRETQYF	TRBV4-1	TRBJ2-5	-	-	15
TGTGCCAGCAGTTCGGGGCCCAACACCGGGGAGCTGTTTTTT	CASSSGPNTGELFF	TRBV5-5	TRBJ2-2	-	-	14
TGCGCCAGCAGCTTGGTCCTAGTTGGGGCCGGGGAGCTGTTTTTT	CASSLVLVGAGELFF	TRBV5-1	TRBJ2-2	-	-	15
TGCGCCAGCAGCTTTGAGTTACAGCAGAACACTGAAGCTTTCTTT	CASSFELQQNTEAFF	TRBV5-1	TRBJ1-1	-	-	15
TGTGCCAGCAGTCGAAACTCCGGGACAGGGGGAACCTACGAGCAGTACTTC	CASSRNSGTGGTYEQYF	TRBV27	TRBJ2-7	-	TRBD1	17
TGCGCCAGCAGCCAAGTTGTTGAGCAGTTCTTC	CASSQVVEQFF	TRBV4-1	TRBJ2-1	-	-	11
TGTGCCAGCAGCTTAGCGGTTCAAGAGACCCAGTACTTC	CASSLAVQETQYF	TRBV5-4	TRBJ2-5	-	-	13
TGTGCCAGCAGTACGGGACAGGGAATCTACGAGCAGTACTTC	CASSTGQGIYEQYF	TRBV27	TRBJ2-7	-	TRBD1	14
TGTGCCAGCAGCCCCTCCTTGGGTTCCAACTATGGCTACACCTTC	CASSPSLGSNYGYTF	TRBV7-9	TRBJ1-2	-	-	15
TGCGCCAGCAGTAAAGGGAAGGCAGGGGGCCTAACAGAGACCCAGTACTTC	CASSKGKAGGLTETQYF	TRBV5-1	TRBJ2-5	-	TRBD1	17
TGTGCCAGTAGTGGACATTCGGAAAGCGAGCAGTACTTC	CASSGHSESEQYF	TRBV19	TRBJ2-7	-	-	13
TGTGCCTGGAGTAACTCAGGGAACTATGGCTACACCTTC	CAWSNSGNYGYTF	TRBV30	TRBJ1-2	-	-	13
TGTGCCAGCAGCTTAGGGGACAGATCTTACGAGCAGTACTTC	CASSLGDRSYEQYF	TRBV11-3	TRBJ2-7	-	TRBD1	14
TGTGCCAGCAGTTTAGGGGTGTCGTTTGGGGCAGATACGCAGTATTTT	CASSLGVSFGADTQYF	TRBV28	TRBJ2-3	few	-	16
TGCGCCAGCAGCCTAGCGGGGGGGCCAGGGGAGACCCAGTACTTC	CASSLAGGPGETQYF	TRBV4-1	TRBJ2-5	-	TRBD2	15
TGCAGCGTTGTAGTGACAAACTATGGCTACACCTTC	CSVVVTNYGYTF	TRBV29-1	TRBJ1-2	-	-	12
TGCGCCAGCAGCCCGACCCCCCTGGGGGCCAACGTCCTGACTTTC	CASSPTPLGANVLTF	TRBV5-1	TRBJ2-6	once	-	15
TGCGCCAGCAGCTTGGGCCACGGCTTTGGTGAAGCTTTCTTT	CASSLGHGFGEAFF	TRBV5-1	TRBJ1-1	-	-	14
TGTGCCAGCAGCCAAGATCTGGCTCGGCCTATGAACACTGAAGCTTTCTTT	CASSQDLARPMNTEAFF	TRBV4-2	TRBJ1-1	-	-	17
TGTGCCAGCAGCTCAAGGGGACAGGGGATGGCAGATACGCAGTATTTT	CASSSRGQGMADTQYF	TRBV9	TRBJ2-3	-	TRBD1	16
TGCGCCAGCAGTGAGTCGGGCAGGGACGAGCAGTACTTC	CASSESGRDEQYF	TRBV10-1	TRBJ2-7	once	-	13
TGTGCCAGTAAAGACCTCGACAGGACGACGAACACTGAAGCTTTCTTT	CASKDLDRTTNTEAFF	TRBV19	TRBJ1-1	-	-	16
TGTGCCAGCAGTGAAGCTGGACACATTCAGTACTTC	CASSEAGHIQYF	TRBV6-1	TRBJ2-4	-	-	12
TGTGCCAGCAGCTTGGTTGGGACACGGAGCTCTGGAAACACCATATATTTT	CASSLVGTRSSGNTIYF	TRBV5-6	TRBJ1-3	-	-	17
TGTGCCAGCAGAGAGACAGTAAGCTCCTACGAGCAGTACTTC	CASRETVSSYEQYF	TRBV6-1	TRBJ2-7	-	-	14
TGTGCCAGCAGCGAGACAGGGTGGGGGTCCTACGAGCAGTACTTC	CASSETGWGSYEQYF	TRBV5-5	TRBJ2-7	-	TRBD1	15
TGTGCCAGCACGCGGGCGGACTTCACAGATACGCAGTATTTT	CASTRADFTDTQYF	TRBV6-1	TRBJ2-3	-	-	14
TGTGCCAGCAGTCCAACCTCCGGCAGGGAAAATGTCGAGCAGTACTTC	CASSPTSGRENVEQYF	TRBV28	TRBJ2-7	-	-	16
TGTGCCAGCAGCTTAGGGCTAGCGGGGGGAGCCGTAGAGCTGTTTTTT	CASSLGLAGGAVELFF	TRBV5-4	TRBJ2-2	-	TRBD2	16
TGTGCCAGCAGCGTATCCGTAGATCAGCCCCAGCATTTT	CASSVSVDQPQHF	TRBV5-5	TRBJ1-5	-	-	13
TGTGCCAGCAGCCCGGACAGGGGGGGAAATCAGCCCCAGCATTTT	CASSPDRGGNQPQHF	TRBV5-6	TRBJ1-5	few	TRBD1	15
TGTGCCAGCAGCCCCCCCGGGGATCCCTACGAGCAGTACTTC	CASSPPGDPYEQYF	TRBV5-4	TRBJ2-7	-	-	14
TGTGCCAGCAGCCAAGCGGGGGCCACCTACGAGCAGTACTTC	CASSQAGATYEQYF	TRBV4-2	TRBJ2-7	-	-	14
TGTGCCAGCAGTCCCTCTTCAGGAATCAATGAGCAGTTCTTC	CASSPSSGINEQFF	TRBV28	TRBJ2-1	few	-	14